This T cell receptor beta chain was profiled in a study of cytomegalovirus exposure and HLA in healthy donors. This PCR relied on a set of 60 Vbeta primers and 13 Jbeta primers. Clones were sequenced by immunoSEQ multiplex PCR, and TCRdb holds only the in-frame ones, with some missing. Found here are approximately 90,000 clones, 75% of them singletons; the top ten hold 2% to 2.5%. The CDR3 sequence is 14 residues long. Trimming removed 2 bases at V and 2 bases at J, with 7 bases between. Germline V gene data show CDR1 as MGHDK and CDR2 as SYGVNS. The sample comprised PBMCs. This TCR came from a middle-aged man in good health and CMV-seronegative. The rearrangement links TRBV25-1 to TRBJ2-1; no reliable D call. The CDR3: CASSEGQTYNEQFF. The DNA for the CDR3 is TGTGCCAGCAGTGAAGGTCAGACCTACAATGAGCAGTTCTTC.